The entry that follows covers one T cell receptor beta chain sequence. V lost 1 base, J lost 3 bases, and 1 base stayed unmatched. Per germline, CDR1 SGHRS and CDR2 YFSETQ. The CDR3 runs 14 residues. This entry belongs to a study of glioma-infiltrating T cells after dendritic cell vaccination. Libraries were prepared by immunoSEQ multiplex PCR; TCRdb keeps only in-frame clonotypes and omits some of them. The data hold under 130,000 clones, with 90% observed a single time. The time point: after dendritic cell vaccination, including at tumor progression/relapse. The chain carries TRBV5-1 and TRBJ2-4, with 7 nucleotides matching TRBD1. This receptor was taken from a human donor with glioblastoma. The sequencing used blood, collected after dendritic cell vaccination. DNA for the CDR3: TGCGCCAGCAGCTTGCCAGGGGGCAAAAACATTCAGTACTTC. Residues: CASSLPGGKNIQYF. Based on the CDR3 plus reference TRBV5-1 and TRBJ2-4, the full variable domain is KAGVTQTPRYLIKTRGQQVTLSCSPISGHRSVSWYQQTPGQGLQFLFEYFSETQRNKGNFPGRFSGRQFSNSRSEMNVSTLELGDSALYLCASSLPGGKNIQYFGAGTRLSVL.